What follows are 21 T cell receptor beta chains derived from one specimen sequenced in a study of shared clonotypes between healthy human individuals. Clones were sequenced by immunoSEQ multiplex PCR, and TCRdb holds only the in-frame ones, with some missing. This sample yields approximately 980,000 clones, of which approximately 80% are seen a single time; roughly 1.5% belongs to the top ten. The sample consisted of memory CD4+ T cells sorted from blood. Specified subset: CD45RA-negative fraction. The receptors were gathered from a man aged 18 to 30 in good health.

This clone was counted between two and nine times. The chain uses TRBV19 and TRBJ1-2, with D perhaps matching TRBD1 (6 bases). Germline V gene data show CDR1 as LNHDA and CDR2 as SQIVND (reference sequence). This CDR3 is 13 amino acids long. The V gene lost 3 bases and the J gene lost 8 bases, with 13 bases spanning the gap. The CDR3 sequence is CASSIHRQEGYTF. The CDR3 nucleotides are TGTGCCAGTAGTATCCATCGACAGGAAGGCTACACCTTC. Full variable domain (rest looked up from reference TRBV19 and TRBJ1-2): DGGITQSPKYLFRKEGQNVTLSCEQNLNHDAMYWYRQDPGQGLRLIYYSQIVNDFQKGDIAEGYSVSREKKESFPLTVTSAQKNPTAFYLCASSIHRQEGYTFGSGTRLTVV.

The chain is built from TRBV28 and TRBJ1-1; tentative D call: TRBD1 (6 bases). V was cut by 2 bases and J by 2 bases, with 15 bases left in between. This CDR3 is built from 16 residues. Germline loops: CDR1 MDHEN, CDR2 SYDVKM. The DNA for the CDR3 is TGTGCCAGCAGTTTAGGGGGGGCGCAGTTAAACACTGAAGCTTTCTTT. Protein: CASSLGGAQLNTEAFF. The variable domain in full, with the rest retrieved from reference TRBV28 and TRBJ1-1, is DVKVTQSSRYLVKRTGEKVFLECVQDMDHENMFWYRQDPGLGLRLIYFSYDVKMKEKGDIPEGYSVSREKKERFSLILESASTNQTSMYLCASSLGGAQLNTEAFFGQGTRLTVV.

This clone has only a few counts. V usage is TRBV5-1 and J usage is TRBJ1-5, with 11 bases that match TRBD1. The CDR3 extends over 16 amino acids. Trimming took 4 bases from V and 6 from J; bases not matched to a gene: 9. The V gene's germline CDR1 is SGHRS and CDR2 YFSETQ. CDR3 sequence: CASSVGPDRGRQPQHF. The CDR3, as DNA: TGCGCCAGCAGCGTTGGCCCGGACAGGGGGCGTCAGCCCCAGCATTTT.

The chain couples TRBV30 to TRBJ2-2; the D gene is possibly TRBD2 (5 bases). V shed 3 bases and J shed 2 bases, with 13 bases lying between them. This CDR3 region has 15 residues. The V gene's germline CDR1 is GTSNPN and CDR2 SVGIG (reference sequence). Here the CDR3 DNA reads TGTGCCTGGAGAGACTGGGGAGTAAACACCGGGGAGCTGTTTTTT. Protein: CAWRDWGVNTGELFF.

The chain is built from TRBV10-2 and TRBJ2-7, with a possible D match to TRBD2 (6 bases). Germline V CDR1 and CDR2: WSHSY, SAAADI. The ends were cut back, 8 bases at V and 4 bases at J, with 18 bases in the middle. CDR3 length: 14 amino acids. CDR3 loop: CASRRAGWVYEQYF. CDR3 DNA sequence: TGCGCCAGCCGGAGGGCGGGGTGGGTGTACGAGCAGTACTTC.

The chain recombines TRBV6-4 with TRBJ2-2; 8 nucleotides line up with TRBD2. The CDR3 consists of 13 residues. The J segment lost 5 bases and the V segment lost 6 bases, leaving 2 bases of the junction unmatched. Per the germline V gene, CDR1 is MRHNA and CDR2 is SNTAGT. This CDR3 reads CASSVAGTGELFF. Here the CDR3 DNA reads TGTGCCAGCAGCGTAGCGGGAACCGGGGAGCTGTTTTTT.

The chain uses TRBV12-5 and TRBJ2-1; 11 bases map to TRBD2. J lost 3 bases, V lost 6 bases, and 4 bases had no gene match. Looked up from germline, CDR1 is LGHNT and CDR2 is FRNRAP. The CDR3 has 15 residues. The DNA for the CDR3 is TGTGCTAGTGGATCCGGGACTAGCGGCTACAATGAGCAGTTCTTC. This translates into CASGSGTSGYNEQFF.

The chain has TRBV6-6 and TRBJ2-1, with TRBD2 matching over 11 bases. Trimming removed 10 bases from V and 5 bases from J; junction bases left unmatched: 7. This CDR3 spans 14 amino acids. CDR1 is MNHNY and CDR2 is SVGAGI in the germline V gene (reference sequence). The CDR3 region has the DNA TGTGCCACCAGACTAGCGGGAAGCAACAATGAGCAGTTCTTC. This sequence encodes CATRLAGSNNEQFF.

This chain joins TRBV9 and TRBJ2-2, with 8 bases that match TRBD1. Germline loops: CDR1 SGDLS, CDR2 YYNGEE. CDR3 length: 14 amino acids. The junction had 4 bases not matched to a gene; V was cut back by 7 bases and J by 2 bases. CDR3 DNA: TGTGCCAGCGACAGGGGACTTAACACCGGGGAGCTGTTTTTT. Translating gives CASDRGLNTGELFF.

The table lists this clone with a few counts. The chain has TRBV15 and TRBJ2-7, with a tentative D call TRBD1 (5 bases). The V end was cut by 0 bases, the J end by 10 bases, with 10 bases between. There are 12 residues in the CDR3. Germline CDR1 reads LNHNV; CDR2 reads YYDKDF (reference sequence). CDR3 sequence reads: CATSRDVQAQYF. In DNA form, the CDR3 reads TGTGCCACCAGCAGAGATGTACAGGCCCAGTACTTC.

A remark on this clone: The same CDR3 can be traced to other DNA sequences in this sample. The CDR3 nucleotides read TGTGCCAGTAGTAGCCAGGGGGCCGGCTATGGCTACACCTTC. This translates into CASSSQGAGYGYTF. The chain has TRBV19 and TRBJ1-2; 8 positions match TRBD1. The V and J ends lost 4 bases and 4 bases, in that order; junction bases with no gene match: 5. Germline V gene data show CDR1 as LNHDA and CDR2 as SQIVND (reference sequence). The CDR3 has 14 residues.

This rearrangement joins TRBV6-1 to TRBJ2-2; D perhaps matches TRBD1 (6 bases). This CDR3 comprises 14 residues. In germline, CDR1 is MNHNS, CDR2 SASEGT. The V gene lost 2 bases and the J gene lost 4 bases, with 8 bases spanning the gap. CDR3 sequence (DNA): TGTGCCAGCAGTGAAATAGGGGGCACCGGGGAGCTGTTTTTT. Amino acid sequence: CASSEIGGTGELFF.

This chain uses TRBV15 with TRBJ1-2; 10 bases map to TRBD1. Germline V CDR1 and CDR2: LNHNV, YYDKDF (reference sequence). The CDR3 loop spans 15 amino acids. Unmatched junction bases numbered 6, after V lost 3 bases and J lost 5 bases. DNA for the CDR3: TGTGCCACCAGCAGTTTAATGGGACAGGGGTATGGCTACACCTTC. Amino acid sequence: CATSSLMGQGYGYTF.

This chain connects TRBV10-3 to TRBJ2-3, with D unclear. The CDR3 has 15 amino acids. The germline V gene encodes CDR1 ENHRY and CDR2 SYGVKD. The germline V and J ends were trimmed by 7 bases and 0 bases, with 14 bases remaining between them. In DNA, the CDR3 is TGTGCCATCACAAGAACCGGCTCTAGCACAGATACGCAGTATTTT. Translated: CAITRTGSSTDTQYF.

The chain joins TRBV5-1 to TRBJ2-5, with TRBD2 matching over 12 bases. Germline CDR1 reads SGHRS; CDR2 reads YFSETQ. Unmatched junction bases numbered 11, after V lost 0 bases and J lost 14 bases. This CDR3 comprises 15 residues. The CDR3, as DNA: TGCGCCAGCAGCTTGGCATCACTAGCGGGGGGACCGTACTACTTC. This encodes CASSLASLAGGPYYF.

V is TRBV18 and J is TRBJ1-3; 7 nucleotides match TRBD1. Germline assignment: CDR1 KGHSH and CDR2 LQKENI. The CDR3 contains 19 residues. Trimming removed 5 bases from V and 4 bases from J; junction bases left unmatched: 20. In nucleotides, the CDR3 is TGTGCCAGCTCAGCCTTGGACAGGAGGGATCTTTTCTGGGGAAACACCATATATTTT. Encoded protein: CASSALDRRDLFWGNTIYF.

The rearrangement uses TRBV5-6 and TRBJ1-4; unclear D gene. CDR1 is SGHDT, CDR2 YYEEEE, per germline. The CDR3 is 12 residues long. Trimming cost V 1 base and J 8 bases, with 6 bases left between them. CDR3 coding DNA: TGTGCCAGCAGCTTGATCAGCGAAAAACTGTTTTTT. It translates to CASSLISEKLFF.

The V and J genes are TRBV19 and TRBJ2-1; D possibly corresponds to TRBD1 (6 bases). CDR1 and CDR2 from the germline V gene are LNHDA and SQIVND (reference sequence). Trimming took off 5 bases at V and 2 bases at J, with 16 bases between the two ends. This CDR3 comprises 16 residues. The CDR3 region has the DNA TGTGCCAGTAGTTCCCAAGACAGGCGTCCCTACAATGAGCAGTTCTTC. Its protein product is CASSSQDRRPYNEQFF.

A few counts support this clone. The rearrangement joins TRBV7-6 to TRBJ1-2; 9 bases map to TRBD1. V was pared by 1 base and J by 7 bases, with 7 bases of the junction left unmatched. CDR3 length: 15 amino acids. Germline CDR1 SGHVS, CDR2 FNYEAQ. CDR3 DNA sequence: TGTGCCAGCAGCTTAGACCCACAGGGGGCAAGTGGCTACACCTTC. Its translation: CASSLDPQGASGYTF.

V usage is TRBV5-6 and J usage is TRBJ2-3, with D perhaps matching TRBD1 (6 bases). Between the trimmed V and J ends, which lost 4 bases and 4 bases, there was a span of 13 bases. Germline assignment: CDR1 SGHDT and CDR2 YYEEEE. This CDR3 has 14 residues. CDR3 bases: TGTGCCAGCAGCCGCAGGGGTCTCGCAGATACGCAGTATTTT. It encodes CASSRRGLADTQYF. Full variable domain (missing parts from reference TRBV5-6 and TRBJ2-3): DAGVTQSPTHLIKTRGQQVTLRCSPKSGHDTVSWYQQALGQGPQFIFQYYEEEERQRGNFPDRFSGHQFPNYSSELNVNALLLGDSALYLCASSRRGLADTQYFGPGTRLTVL.

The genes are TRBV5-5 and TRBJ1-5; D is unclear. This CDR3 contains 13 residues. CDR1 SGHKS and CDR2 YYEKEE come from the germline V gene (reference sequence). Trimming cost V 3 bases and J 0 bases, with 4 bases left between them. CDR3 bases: TGTGCCAGCAGCTGGGATAGCAATCAGCCCCAGCATTTT. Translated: CASSWDSNQPQHF.